Described below is a single T cell receptor beta chain sequence and its context. Its specificity is not known. This sample is drawn from a study of beta chain features in type 1 diabetes. Notes on the study in general: Among all four CD4+ subsets, Type 1 diabetes patients had TCRB CDR3s that were moderately but significantly shorter. Type 1 diabetes patients had VDJ junctions that carried fewer insertions and more deletions.

Expressed TCRB transcripts were sequenced after all isolated RNA was converted to cDNA. Sequencing used immunoSEQ multiplex PCR; TCRdb keeps in-frame clones, though not all of them. Of a few hundred thousand clones listed, approximately 15% are singletons. CDR1 and CDR2 (germline): GTSNPN, SVGIG (reference sequence). The J segment lost 5 bases and the V segment lost 4 bases, leaving 8 bases of the junction unmatched. The CDR3 runs to 14 residues. The sequencing input was naive CD4+ T cells from blood. V and J are TRBV30 and TRBJ2-5; 9 positions match TRBD1. The TCR sequence derives from a man under 40 with type 1 diabetes. This CDR3 is CAWKRGQGVETQYF. In DNA form, the CDR3 reads TGTGCCTGGAAGAGGGGACAGGGAGTGGAGACCCAGTACTTC.